This T cell receptor (beta chain) was captured by sequencing in a study of identical twins. V trimming: 2 bases; J trimming: 0 bases; junction bases outside the gene matches: 1. Germline-derived CDR1 and CDR2 are MNHEY and SMNVEV (reference sequence). The CDR3 runs 15 residues. In this sample, this clonotype turned up many times. Antigen: not known. TCRdb reprocessed the 5' RACE reads via MiXCR and lists one record per CDR3 protein. The table has 700,000 to 950,000 distinct CDR3 sequences, roughly an eighth seen once. Study results and caveats: Twin-shared out-of-frame alpha sequences were enriched for low generation probability. Abundant beta clonotypes from cord blood had fewer insertions, unlike memory repertoires, which showed none. Zero-insertion findings could be partly confounded by invariant cells (MAIT and iNKT cells).

The same sample was also used in a study of yellow fever vaccine responses in identical twins.

This sequence originates from a woman aged 18 to 35 in good health. The rearrangement joins TRBV27 to TRBJ2-1; 7 positions agree with TRBD2. The source material was PBMCs. The CDR3 loop is CASSLPGGSYNEQFF. CDR3 nucleotide sequence: TGTGCCAGCAGTTTACCGGGAGGCTCCTACAATGAGCAGTTCTTC.